These 14 T cell receptor beta chains originate from one sample sequenced in a study of identical twins. TCRdb re-called the 5' RACE reads with MiXCR, one entry per CDR3 protein. The repertoire holds under 900,000 distinct CDR3 sequences, with about 20% as singletons. Separately, the same data were catalogued under a study of T cells expressing NK-cell markers.

What was sequenced was PBMCs. The receptors stem from a woman between 18 and 30 years old in good health.

V is TRBV5-1 and J is TRBJ2-3; D not resolved. The CDR3 has 13 amino acids. CDR1 SGHRS and CDR2 YFSETQ come from the germline V gene. V was pared by 2 bases and J by 5 bases, with 9 bases between. The DNA for the CDR3 is TGCGCCAGCAGCTTAGTAGCACAAGATACGCAGTATTTT. This encodes CASSLVAQDTQYF. The variable domain in full, with the rest retrieved from reference TRBV5-1 and TRBJ2-3, is KAGVTQTPRYLIKTRGQQVTLSCSPISGHRSVSWYQQTPGQGLQFLFEYFSETQRNKGNFPGRFSGRQFSNSRSEMNVSTLELGDSALYLCASSLVAQDTQYFGPGTRLTVL.

A few counts support this clonotype. The chain combines TRBV5-1 with TRBJ2-1; tentatively, D is TRBD1 (6 bases). V shed 0 bases and J shed 10 bases, with 14 bases lying between them. Germline CDR1 SGHRS, CDR2 YFSETQ. The CDR3 is 14 amino acids. The CDR3 DNA sequence: TGCGCCAGCAGCTTGGCCCCACTGCAGGGGGAGCAGTTCTTC. Amino acid sequence: CASSLAPLQGEQFF.

The rearrangement links TRBV13 to TRBJ2-3; 8 bases fit TRBD2. Trimming removed 4 bases from V and 1 base from J; junction bases left unmatched: 10. Germline V gives CDR1 PRHDT, CDR2 FYEKMQ (reference sequence). The CDR3 has 17 amino acids. CDR3 sequence reads: CASSYRGGPAGTDTQYF. The CDR3 DNA sequence: TGTGCCAGCAGCTACCGCGGGGGGCCCGCCGGCACAGATACGCAGTATTTT.

This clonotype was observed at least ten times. The chain recombines TRBV12-2 with TRBJ1-5; the D call of TRBD1 is as the table states it, not checked on the DNA. TRBV12-2 is designated a pseudogene. This CDR3 contains 19 residues. The CDR3 reads CASRLSQGQGPYSNQPQHF. The CDR3 DNA is TGTGCAAGTCGCTTATCCCAGGGACAGGGTCCCTATAGCAATCAGCCCCAGCATTTT.

This clonotype was seen at least ten times. This chain connects TRBV20-1 to TRBJ2-1; 15 nucleotides agree with TRBD2. The CDR3 is 14 amino acids. The V gene's germline CDR1 is DFQATT and CDR2 SNEGSKA (reference sequence). Trimming took 6 bases from V and 10 from J; bases not matched to a gene: 7. The CDR3 region is CSAPGLAGGREQFF. CDR3 bases: TGCAGTGCCCCCGGACTAGCGGGAGGGAGAGAGCAGTTCTTC.

This clonotype was seen a handful of times. This chain uses TRBV12-3 or TRBV12-4 with TRBJ2-4, with 10 bases that match TRBD1. The ends lost 4 bases at V and 4 bases at J; junction bases unmatched: 4. The CDR3 sequence is 15 residues long. Here the CDR3 DNA reads TGTGCCAGCAGTTGGGGACAGGGGCGAAAAAACATTCAGTACTTC. The encoded protein is CASSWGQGRKNIQYF.

In the case of this clonotype: At one end, the junction sequence differs from germline, possibly due to a read error. V is TRBV2 and J is TRBJ2-3, with 10 positions matching TRBD2. The CDR3 runs to 18 residues. Germline CDR1 SNHLY, CDR2 FYNNEI. The CDR3 here is CACSPRAGVAGGSDTQYF. Written as DNA, the CDR3 is TGTGCCTGCAGTCCACGCGCTGGGGTAGCGGGGGGATCAGATACGCAGTATTTT.

This clonotype showed up just a few times. The chain employs TRBV30 and TRBJ1-1, with D unresolved. The CDR3 extends over 12 amino acids. The V and J ends lost 0 bases and 2 bases respectively, with 4 bases between them. CDR1 and CDR2 (germline): GTSNPN, SVGIG (reference sequence). The DNA for the CDR3 is TGTGCCTGGAGTGTATCCAACACTGAAGCTTTCTTT. Translating gives CAWSVSNTEAFF.

This clonotype occurred a few times. This chain uses TRBV7-2 with TRBJ2-1; D unresolved. Trimming shortened V by 5 bases and J by 2 bases, and 13 bases separated the two germline ends. The germline CDR1 and CDR2 sequences are SGHTA and FQGNSA. The CDR3 extends over 15 amino acids. As DNA, the CDR3 is TGTGCCAGCAGCCCCCTTCCTGTCCCCTACAATGAGCAGTTCTTC. Translating gives CASSPLPVPYNEQFF.

This clonotype was counted between two and nine times. V usage is TRBV2 and J usage is TRBJ2-7; TRBD1 might be the D (6 bases). There are 14 residues in the CDR3. V dropped 1 base and J dropped 3 bases, with 10 bases sitting between them. Germline V CDR1 and CDR2: SNHLY, FYNNEI. CDR3 sequence reads: CASSEVGAYYEQYF. The DNA of the CDR3 is TGTGCCAGCAGTGAAGTGGGGGCCTACTACGAGCAGTACTTC.

V is TRBV20-1 and J is TRBJ1-6; maybe TRBD1 (5 bases). Germline V lookup: CDR1 DFQATT, CDR2 SNEGSKA (reference sequence). The V end lost 4 bases, the J end lost 9 bases, and 16 bases lay between the germline ends. The CDR3 totals 14 residues. Written as DNA, the CDR3 is TGCAGTGCTAAATCCAGGGATAGCGGTTCACCCCTCCACTTT. This codes for CSAKSRDSGSPLHF.

This clonotype was counted only a few times. The rearrangement joins TRBV20-1 to TRBJ2-1; 8 bases align to TRBD2. Trimming removed 0 bases from V and 4 bases from J; junction bases left unmatched: 5. The CDR3 sequence is 15 residues long. Germline CDR1 and CDR2: DFQATT and SNEGSKA (reference sequence). CDR3 in amino acids: CSARDRIAGYNEQFF. The CDR3 coding sequence is TGCAGTGCTAGAGATCGGATAGCGGGGTACAATGAGCAGTTCTTC.

This clonotype was counted only a few times. The chain is built from TRBV7-2 and TRBJ2-1; 9 bases fit TRBD2. The CDR3 has 16 amino acids. With 2 bases clipped from V and 9 bases from J, the junction kept 11 bases outside the gene matches. Germline lookup yields CDR1 SGHTA and CDR2 FQGNSA. CDR3 nucleotides: TGTGCCAGCAGCTTACCCCCGGGCGGGAGGGCCCTTGAGCAGTTCTTC. Encoded protein: CASSLPPGGRALEQFF.

This clonotype came up a few times. V is TRBV6-5 and J is TRBJ2-7; D might be TRBD1 (6 bases). V shed 0 bases and J shed 6 bases, with 21 bases lying between them. This CDR3 has 17 amino acids. Germline V gives CDR1 MNHEY, CDR2 SVGAGI. DNA for the CDR3: TGTGCCAGCAGTTACTCGATCGGCGGACAGAAGGCTAGCGAGCAGTACTTC. Protein sequence: CASSYSIGGQKASEQYF.